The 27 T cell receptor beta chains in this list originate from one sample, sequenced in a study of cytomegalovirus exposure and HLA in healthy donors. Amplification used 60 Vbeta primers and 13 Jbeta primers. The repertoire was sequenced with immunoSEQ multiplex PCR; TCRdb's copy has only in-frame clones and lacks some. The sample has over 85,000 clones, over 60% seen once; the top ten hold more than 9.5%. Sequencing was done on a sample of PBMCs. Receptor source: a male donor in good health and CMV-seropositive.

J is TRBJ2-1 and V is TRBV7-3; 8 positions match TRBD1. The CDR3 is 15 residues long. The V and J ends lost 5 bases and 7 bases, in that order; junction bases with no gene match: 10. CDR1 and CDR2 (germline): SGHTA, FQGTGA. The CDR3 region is CASSLGQGVGNEQFF. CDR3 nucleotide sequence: TGTGCCAGCAGCCTCGGACAGGGTGTAGGGAATGAGCAGTTCTTC.

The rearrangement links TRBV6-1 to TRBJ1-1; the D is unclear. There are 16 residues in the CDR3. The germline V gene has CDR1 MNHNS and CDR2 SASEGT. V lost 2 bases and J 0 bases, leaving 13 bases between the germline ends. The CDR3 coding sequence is TGTGCCAGCAGTGAAAAGACACCTAATGTGAACACTGAAGCTTTCTTT. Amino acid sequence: CASSEKTPNVNTEAFF.

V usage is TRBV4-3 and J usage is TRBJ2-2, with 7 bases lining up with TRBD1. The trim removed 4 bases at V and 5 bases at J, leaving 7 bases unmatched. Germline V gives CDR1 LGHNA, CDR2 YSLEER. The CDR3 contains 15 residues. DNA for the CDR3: TGCGCCAGCAGCCCTAGACAGGGTGAGACCGGGGAGCTGTTTTTT. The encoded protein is CASSPRQGETGELFF.

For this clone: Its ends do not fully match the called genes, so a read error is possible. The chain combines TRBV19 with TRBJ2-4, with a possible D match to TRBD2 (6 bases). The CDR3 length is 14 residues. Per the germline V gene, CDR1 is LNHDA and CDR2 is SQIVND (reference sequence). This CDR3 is CRRFRDLAKNSQYF. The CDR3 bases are TGCAGACGGTTCCGGGACTTAGCCAAAAACAGTCAGTACTTC. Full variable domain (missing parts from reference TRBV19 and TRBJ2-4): DGGITQSPKYLFRKEGQNVTLSCEQNLNHDAMYWYRQDPGQGLRLIYYSQIVNDFQKGDIAEGYSVSREKKESFPLTVTSAQKNPTAFYLCRRFRDLAKNSQYFGAGTRLSVL.

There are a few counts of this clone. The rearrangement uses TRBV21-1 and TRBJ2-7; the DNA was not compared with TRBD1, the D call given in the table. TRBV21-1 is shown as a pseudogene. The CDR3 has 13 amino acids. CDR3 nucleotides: TGTGCCAGCAGCTGTCAGGAAGAATACGAGCAGTACTTC. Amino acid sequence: CASSCQEEYEQYF.

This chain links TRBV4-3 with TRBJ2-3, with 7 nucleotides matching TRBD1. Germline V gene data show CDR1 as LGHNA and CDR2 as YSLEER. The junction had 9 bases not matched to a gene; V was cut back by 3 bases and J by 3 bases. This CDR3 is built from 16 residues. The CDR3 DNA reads TGCGCCAGCAGCCACATGGGGACAGTTGGGACAGATACGCAGTATTTT. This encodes CASSHMGTVGTDTQYF.

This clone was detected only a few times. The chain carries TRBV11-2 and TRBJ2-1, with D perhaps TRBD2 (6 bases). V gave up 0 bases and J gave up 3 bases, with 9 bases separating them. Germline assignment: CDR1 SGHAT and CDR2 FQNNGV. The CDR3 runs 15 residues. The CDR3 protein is CASSLELASYNEQFF. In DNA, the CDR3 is TGTGCCAGCAGCTTAGAGCTAGCGAGCTACAATGAGCAGTTCTTC.

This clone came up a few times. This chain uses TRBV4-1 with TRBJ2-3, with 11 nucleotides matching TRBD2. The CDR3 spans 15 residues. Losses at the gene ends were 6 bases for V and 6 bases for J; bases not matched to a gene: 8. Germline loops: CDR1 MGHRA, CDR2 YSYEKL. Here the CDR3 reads CASSGTLAGDDTQYF. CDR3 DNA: TGCGCCAGCAGTGGAACACTAGCGGGAGACGATACGCAGTATTTT.

Written as DNA, the CDR3 is TGTGCCAGCAGCTCCTCGACAGGGAACACTGAAGCTTTCTTT. It is translated as CASSSSTGNTEAFF. This chain uses TRBV7-6 with TRBJ1-1; possibly TRBD1 for D (6 bases). The CDR3 has 14 residues. V was cut by 4 bases and J by 1 base, with 10 bases left in between. From germline, CDR1 is SGHVS and CDR2 FNYEAQ.

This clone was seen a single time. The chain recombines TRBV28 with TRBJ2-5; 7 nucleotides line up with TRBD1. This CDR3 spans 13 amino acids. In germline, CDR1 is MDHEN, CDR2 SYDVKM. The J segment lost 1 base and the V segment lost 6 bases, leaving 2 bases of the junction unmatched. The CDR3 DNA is TGTGCCAGCAGGGGGGACAGCCAAGAGACCCAGTACTTC. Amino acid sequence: CASRGDSQETQYF.

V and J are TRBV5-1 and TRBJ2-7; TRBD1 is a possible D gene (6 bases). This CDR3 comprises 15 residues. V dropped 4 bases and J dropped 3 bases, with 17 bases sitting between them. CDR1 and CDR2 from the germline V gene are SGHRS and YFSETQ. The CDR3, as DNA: TGCGCCAGCAGCCCGGGTTGGGGGCCCAGCTACGAGCAGTACTTC. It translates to CASSPGWGPSYEQYF.

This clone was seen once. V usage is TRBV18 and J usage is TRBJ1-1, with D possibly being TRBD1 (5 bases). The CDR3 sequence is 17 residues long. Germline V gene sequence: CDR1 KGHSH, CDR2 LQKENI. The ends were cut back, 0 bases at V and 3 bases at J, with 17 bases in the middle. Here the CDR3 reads CASSPPWKGGGDTEAFF. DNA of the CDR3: TGTGCCAGCTCACCACCCTGGAAGGGCGGGGGTGACACTGAAGCTTTCTTT.

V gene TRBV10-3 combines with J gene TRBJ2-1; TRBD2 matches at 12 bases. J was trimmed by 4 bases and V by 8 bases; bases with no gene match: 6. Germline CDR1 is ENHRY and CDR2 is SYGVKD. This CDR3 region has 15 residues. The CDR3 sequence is CAIRGLAGGYNEQFF. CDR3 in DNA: TGTGCCATCCGAGGGCTAGCGGGAGGGTACAATGAGCAGTTCTTC.

The CDR3 region is CASSPRDRVFEKLFF. The CDR3 coding sequence is TGTGCCAGCAGCCCCCGGGACAGGGTCTTTGAAAAACTGTTTTTT. The chain combines TRBV7-2 with TRBJ1-4; 9 bases map to TRBD1. CDR1 and CDR2 from the germline V gene are SGHTA and FQGNSA. Trimming took 5 bases from V and 7 from J; bases not matched to a gene: 8. This CDR3 region has 15 residues.

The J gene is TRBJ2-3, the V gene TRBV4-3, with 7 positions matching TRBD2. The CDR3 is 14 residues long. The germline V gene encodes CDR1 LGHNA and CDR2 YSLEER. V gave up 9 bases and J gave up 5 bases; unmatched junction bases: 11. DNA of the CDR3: TGCGCCAGTTCTGGCGGGAGATGGGTAGATACGCAGTATTTT. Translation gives CASSGGRWVDTQYF.

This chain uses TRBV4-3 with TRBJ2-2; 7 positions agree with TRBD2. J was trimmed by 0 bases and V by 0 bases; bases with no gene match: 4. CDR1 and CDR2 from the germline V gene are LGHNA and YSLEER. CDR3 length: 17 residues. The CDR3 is CASSQDQSGANTGELFF. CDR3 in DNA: TGCGCCAGCAGCCAAGATCAGAGCGGGGCGAACACCGGGGAGCTGTTTTTT.

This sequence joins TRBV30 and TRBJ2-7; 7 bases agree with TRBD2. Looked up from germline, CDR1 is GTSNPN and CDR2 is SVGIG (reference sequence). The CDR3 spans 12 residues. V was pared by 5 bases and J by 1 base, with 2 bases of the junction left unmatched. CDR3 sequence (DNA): TGTGCCTGGCGGGGGGATTCCTACGAGCAGTACTTC. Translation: CAWRGDSYEQYF.

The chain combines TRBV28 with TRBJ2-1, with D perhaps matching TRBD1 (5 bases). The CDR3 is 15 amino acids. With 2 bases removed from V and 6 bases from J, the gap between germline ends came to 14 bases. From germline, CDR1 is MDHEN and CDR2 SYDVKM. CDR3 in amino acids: CASSLILGVVNEQFF. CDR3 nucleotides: TGTGCCAGCAGTTTAATCCTAGGGGTGGTCAATGAGCAGTTCTTC.

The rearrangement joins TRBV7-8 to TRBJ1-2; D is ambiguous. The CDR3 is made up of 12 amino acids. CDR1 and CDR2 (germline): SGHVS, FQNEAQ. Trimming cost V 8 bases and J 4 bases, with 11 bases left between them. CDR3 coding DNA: TGTGCCAGCGGACGGGAGGGCTATGGCTACACCTTC. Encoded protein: CASGREGYGYTF.

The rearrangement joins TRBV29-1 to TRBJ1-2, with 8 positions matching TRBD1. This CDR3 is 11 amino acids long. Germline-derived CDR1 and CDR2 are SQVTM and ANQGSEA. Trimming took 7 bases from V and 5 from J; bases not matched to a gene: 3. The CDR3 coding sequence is TGCAGCGCCTGGACAGGGTATGGCTACACCTTC. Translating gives CSAWTGYGYTF.

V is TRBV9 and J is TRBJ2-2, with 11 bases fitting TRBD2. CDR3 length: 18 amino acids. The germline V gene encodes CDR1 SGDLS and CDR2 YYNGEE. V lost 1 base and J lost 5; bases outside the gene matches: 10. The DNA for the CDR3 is TGTGCCAGCAGCGTATTAGCGGGAGGGCCATTACGGACCGGGGAGCTGTTTTTT. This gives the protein CASSVLAGGPLRTGELFF. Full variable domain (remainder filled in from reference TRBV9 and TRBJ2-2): DSGVTQTPKHLITATGQRVTLRCSPRSGDLSVYWYQQSLDQGLQFLIQYYNGEERAKGNILERFSAQQFPDLHSELNLSSLELGDSALYFCASSVLAGGPLRTGELFFGEGSRLTVL.

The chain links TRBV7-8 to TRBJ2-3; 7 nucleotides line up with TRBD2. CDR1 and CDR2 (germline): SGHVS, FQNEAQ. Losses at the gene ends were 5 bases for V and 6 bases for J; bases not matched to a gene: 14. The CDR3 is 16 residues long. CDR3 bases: TGTGCCAGCAGCACTCGAGCGGGGACCCCCTCGGATACGCAGTATTTT. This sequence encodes CASSTRAGTPSDTQYF.

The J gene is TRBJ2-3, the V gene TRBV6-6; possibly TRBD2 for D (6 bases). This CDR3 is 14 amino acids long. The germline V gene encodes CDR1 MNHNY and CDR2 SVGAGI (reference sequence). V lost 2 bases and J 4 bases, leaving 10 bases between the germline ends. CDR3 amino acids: CASSYGLAADTQYF. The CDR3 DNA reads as TGTGCCAGCAGTTACGGGTTAGCGGCAGATACGCAGTATTTT.

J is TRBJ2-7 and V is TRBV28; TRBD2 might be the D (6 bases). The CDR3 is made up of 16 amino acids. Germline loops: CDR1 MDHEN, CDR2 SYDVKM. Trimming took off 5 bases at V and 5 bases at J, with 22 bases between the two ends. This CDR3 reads CASSPLGTSVGHEQYF. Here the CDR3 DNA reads TGTGCCAGCAGTCCGTTAGGGACTTCGGTAGGCCACGAGCAGTACTTC.

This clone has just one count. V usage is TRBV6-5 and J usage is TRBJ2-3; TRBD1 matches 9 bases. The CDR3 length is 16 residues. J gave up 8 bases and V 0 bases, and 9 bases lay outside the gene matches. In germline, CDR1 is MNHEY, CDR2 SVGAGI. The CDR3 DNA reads TGTGCCAGCAGTTACTCAGTATGGACAGGGGAGACTACGCAGTATTTT. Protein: CASSYSVWTGETTQYF.

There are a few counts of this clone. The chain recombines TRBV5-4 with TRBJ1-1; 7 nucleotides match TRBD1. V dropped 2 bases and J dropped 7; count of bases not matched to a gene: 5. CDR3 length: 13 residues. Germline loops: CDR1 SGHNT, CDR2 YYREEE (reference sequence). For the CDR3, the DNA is TGTGCCAGCAGCTTTTACAGGGGAAGTGAAGCTTTCTTT. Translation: CASSFYRGSEAFF. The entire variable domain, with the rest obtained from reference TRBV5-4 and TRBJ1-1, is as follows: ETGVTQSPTHLIKTRGQQVTLRCSSQSGHNTVSWYQQALGQGPQFIFQYYREEENGRGNFPPRFSGLQFPNYSSELNVNALELDDSALYLCASSFYRGSEAFFGQGTRLTVV.

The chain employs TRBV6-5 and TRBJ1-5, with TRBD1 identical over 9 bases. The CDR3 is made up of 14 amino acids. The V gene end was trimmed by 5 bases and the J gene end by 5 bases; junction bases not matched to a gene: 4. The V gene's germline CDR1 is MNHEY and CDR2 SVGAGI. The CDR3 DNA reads TGTGCCAGCAGTCAACAGGGGGCGCATCAGCCCCAGCATTTT. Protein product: CASSQQGAHQPQHF.